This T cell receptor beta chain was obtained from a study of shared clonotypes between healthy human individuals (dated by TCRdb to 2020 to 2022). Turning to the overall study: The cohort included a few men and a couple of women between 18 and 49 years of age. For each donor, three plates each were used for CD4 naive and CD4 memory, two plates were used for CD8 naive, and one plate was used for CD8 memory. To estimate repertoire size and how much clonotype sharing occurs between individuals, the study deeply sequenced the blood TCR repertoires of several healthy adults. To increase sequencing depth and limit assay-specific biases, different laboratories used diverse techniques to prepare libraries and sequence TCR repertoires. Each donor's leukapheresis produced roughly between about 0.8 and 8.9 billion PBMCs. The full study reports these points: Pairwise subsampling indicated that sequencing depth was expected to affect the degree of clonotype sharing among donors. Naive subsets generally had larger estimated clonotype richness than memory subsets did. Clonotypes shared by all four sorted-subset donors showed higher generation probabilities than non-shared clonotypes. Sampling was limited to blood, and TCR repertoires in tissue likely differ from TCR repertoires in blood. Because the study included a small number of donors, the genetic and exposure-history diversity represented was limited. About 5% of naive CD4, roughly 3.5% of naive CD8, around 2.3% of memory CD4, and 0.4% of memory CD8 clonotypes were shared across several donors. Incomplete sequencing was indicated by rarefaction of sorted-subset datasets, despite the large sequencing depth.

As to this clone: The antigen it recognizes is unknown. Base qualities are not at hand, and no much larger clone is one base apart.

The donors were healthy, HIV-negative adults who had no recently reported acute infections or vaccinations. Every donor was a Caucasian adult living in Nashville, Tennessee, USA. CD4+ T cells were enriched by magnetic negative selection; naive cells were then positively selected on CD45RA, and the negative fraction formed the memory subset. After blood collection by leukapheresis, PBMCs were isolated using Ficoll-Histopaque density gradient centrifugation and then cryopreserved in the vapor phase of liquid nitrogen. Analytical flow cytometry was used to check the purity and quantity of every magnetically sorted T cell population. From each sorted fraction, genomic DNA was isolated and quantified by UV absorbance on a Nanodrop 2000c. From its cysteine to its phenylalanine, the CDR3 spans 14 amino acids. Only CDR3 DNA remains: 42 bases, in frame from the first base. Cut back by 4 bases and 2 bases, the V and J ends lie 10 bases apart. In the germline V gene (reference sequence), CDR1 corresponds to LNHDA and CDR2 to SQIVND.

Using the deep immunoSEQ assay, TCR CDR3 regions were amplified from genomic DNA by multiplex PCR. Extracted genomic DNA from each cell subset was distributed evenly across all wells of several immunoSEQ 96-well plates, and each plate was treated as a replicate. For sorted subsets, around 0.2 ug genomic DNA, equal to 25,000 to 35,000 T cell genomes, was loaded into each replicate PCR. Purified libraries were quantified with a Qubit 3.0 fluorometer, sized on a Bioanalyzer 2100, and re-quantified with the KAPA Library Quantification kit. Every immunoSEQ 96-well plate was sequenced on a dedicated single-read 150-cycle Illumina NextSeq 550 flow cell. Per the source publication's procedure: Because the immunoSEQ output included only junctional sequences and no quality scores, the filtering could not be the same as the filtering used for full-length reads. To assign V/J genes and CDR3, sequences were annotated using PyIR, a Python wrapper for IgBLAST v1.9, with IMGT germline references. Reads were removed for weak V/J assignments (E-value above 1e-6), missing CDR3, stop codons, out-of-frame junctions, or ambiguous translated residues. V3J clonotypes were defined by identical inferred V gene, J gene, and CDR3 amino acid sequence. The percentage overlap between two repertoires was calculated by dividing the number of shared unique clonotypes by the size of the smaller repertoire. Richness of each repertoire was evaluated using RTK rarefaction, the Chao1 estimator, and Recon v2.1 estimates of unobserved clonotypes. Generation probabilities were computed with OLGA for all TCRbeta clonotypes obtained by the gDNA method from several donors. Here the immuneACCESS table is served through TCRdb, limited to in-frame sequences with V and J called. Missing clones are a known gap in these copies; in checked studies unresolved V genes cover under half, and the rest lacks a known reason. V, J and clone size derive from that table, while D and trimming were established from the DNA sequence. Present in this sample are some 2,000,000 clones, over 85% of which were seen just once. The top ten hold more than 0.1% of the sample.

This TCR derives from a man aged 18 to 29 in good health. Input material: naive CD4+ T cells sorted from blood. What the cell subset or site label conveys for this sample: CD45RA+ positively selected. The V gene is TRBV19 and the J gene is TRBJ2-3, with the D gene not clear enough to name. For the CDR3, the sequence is CASSSRQLTDTQYF. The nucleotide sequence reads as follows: TGTGCCAGTAGTAGCCGACAACTCACAGATACGCAGTATTTT.